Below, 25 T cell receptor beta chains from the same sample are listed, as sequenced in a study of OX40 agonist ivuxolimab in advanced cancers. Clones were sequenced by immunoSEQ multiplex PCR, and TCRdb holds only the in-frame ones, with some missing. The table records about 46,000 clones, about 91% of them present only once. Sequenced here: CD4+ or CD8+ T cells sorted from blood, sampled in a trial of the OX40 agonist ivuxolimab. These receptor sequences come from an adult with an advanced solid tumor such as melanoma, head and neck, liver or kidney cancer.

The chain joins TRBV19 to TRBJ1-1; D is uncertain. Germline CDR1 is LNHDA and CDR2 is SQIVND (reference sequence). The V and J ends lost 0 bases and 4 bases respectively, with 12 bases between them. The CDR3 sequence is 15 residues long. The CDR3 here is CASSIDDAAITEAFF. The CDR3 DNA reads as TGTGCCAGTAGTATAGATGATGCAGCCATCACTGAAGCTTTCTTT. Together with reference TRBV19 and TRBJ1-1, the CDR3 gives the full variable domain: DGGITQSPKYLFRKEGQNVTLSCEQNLNHDAMYWYRQDPGQGLRLIYYSQIVNDFQKGDIAEGYSVSREKKESFPLTVTSAQKNPTAFYLCASSIDDAAITEAFFGQGTRLTVV.

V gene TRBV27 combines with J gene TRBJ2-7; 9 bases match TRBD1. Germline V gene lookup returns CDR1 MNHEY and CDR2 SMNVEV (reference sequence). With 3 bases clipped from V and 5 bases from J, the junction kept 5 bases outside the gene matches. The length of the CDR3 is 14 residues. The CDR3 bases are TGTGCCAGCAGTTTCCGGGACAGGGCCCACGAGCAGTACTTC. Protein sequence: CASSFRDRAHEQYF.

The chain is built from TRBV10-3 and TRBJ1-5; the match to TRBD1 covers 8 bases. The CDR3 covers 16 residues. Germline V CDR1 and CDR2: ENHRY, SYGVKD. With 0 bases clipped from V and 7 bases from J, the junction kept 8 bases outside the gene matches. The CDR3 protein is CAISESGIQGEQPQHF. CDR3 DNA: TGTGCCATCAGTGAGTCGGGGATACAGGGGGAACAGCCCCAGCATTTT.

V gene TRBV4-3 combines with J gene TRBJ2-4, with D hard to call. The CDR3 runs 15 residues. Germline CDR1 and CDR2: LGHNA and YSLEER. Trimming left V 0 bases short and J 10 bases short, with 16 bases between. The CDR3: CASSQDAGSGPIQYF. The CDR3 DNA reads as TGCGCCAGCAGCCAAGATGCCGGGTCAGGACCGATTCAGTACTTC.

The CDR3 is CASSQGLAEADTQYF. The CDR3 DNA reads TGTGCCAGCAGCCAGGGACTAGCGGAGGCAGATACGCAGTATTTT. The rearrangement uses TRBV11-2 and TRBJ2-3; TRBD2 agrees at 11 bases. V trimming: 5 bases; J trimming: 4 bases; junction bases outside the gene matches: 5. The CDR3 is 15 residues long. Germline loops: CDR1 SGHAT, CDR2 FQNNGV.

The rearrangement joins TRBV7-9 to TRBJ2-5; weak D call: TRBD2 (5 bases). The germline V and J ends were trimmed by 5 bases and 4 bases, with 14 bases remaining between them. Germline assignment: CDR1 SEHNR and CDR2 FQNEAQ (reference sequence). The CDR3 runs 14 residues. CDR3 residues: CASSPLMEVETQYF. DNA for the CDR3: TGTGCCAGCAGCCCACTCATGGAGGTAGAGACCCAGTACTTC.

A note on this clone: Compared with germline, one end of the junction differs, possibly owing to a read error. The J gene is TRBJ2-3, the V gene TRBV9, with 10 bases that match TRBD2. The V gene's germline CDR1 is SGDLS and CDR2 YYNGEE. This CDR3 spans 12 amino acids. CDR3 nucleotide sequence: TGTGCCAGCAGTCTCGGACTAGCGGAAATGTCTTTT. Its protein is CASSLGLAEMSF.

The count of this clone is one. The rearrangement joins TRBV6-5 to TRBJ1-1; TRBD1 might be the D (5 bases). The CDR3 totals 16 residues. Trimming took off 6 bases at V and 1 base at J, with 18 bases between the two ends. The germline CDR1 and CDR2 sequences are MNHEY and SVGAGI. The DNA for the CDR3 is TGTGCCAGCAGCTACGGGACGGCCGGTAGGAACACTGAAGCTTTCTTT. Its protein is CASSYGTAGRNTEAFF.

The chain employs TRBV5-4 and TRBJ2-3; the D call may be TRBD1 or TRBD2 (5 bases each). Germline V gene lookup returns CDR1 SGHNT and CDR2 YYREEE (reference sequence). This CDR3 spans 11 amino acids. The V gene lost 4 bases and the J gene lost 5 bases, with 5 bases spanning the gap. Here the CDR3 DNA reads TGTGCCAGCAGCGGGGGAGATACGCAGTATTTT. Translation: CASSGGDTQYF.

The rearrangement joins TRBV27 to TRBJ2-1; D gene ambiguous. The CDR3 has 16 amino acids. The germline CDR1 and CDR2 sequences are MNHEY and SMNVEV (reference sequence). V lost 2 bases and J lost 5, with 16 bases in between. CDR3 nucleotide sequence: TGTGCCAGCAGTTTACTAGTGGGCCACATCCACAATGAGCAGTTCTTC. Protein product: CASSLLVGHIHNEQFF.

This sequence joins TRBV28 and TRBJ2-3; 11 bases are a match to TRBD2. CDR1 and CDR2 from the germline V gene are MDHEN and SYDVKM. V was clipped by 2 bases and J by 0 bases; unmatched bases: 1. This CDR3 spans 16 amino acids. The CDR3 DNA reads TGTGCCAGCAGTTTAGGACTAGCGGGTAGCACAGATACGCAGTATTTT. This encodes CASSLGLAGSTDTQYF.

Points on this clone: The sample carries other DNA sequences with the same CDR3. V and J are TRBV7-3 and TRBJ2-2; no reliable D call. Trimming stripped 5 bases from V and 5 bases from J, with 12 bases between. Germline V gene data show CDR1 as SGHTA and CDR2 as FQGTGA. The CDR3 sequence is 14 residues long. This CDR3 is CASSPGLGTGELFF. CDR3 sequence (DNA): TGTGCCAGCAGCCCCGGCCTGGGGACCGGGGAGCTGTTTTTT.

CDR3 sequence: CASSPSSDSYNEQFF. The CDR3 region has the DNA TGTGCCAGCAGCCCCTCCAGCGACTCCTACAATGAGCAGTTCTTC. The chain couples TRBV4-2 to TRBJ2-1; D gene unclear. Trimming removed 4 bases from V and 0 bases from J, with 10 bases in between. The germline CDR1 and CDR2 sequences are LGHNA and YNFKEQ. The CDR3 totals 15 residues.

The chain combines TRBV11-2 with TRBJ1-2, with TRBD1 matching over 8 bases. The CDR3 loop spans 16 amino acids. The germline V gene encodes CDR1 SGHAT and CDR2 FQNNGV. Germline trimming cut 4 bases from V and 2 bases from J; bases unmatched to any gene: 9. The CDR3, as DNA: TGTGCCAGCAGCTACACCACAGGGGGAGAGAACTATGGCTACACCTTC. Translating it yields CASSYTTGGENYGYTF. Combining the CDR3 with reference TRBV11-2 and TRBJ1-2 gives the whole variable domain EAGVAQSPRYKIIEKRQSVAFWCNPISGHATLYWYQQILGQGPKLLIQFQNNGVVDDSQLPKDRFSAERLKGVDSTLKIQPAKLEDSAVYLCASSYTTGGENYGYTFGSGTRLTVV.

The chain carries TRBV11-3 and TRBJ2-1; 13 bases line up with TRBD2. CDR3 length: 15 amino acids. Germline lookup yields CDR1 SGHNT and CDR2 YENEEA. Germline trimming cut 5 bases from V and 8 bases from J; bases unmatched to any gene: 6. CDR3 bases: TGTGCCAGCAGCCCTACTAGCGGGAGGGCCCATGAGCAGTTCTTC. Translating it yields CASSPTSGRAHEQFF.

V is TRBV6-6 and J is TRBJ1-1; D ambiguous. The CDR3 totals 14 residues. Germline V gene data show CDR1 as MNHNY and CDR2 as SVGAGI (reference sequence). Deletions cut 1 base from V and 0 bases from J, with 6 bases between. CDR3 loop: CASSYLRVNTEAFF. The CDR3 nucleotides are TGTGCCAGCAGTTACTTGAGAGTGAACACTGAAGCTTTCTTT.

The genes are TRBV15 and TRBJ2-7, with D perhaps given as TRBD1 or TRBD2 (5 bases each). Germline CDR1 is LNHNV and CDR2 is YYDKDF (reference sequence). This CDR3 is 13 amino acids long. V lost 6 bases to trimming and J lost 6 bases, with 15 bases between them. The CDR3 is CATSGGPGSEQYF. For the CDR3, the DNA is TGTGCCACCAGTGGGGGACCTGGTAGCGAGCAGTACTTC.

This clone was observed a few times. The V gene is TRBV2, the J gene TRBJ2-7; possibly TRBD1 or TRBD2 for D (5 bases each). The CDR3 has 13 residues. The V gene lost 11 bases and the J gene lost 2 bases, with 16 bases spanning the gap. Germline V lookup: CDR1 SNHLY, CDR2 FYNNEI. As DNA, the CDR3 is TGTGCCTCTTTGGGGACCTTCACCTACGAGCAGTACTTC. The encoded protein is CASLGTFTYEQYF.

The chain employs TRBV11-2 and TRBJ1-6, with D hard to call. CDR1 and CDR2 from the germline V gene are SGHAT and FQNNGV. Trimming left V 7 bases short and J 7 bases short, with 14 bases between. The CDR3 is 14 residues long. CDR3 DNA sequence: TGTGCCAGCAACCGAGATCTCGGGAATTCACCCCTCCACTTT. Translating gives CASNRDLGNSPLHF. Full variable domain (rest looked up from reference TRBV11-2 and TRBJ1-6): EAGVAQSPRYKIIEKRQSVAFWCNPISGHATLYWYQQILGQGPKLLIQFQNNGVVDDSQLPKDRFSAERLKGVDSTLKIQPAKLEDSAVYLCASNRDLGNSPLHFGNGTRLTVT.

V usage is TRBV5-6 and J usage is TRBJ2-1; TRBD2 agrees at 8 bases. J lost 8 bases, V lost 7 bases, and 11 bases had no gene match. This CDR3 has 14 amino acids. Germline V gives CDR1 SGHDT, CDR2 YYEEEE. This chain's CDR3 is CASAWTSRRDEQFF. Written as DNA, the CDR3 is TGTGCCAGCGCCTGGACTAGCCGTCGGGATGAGCAGTTCTTC.

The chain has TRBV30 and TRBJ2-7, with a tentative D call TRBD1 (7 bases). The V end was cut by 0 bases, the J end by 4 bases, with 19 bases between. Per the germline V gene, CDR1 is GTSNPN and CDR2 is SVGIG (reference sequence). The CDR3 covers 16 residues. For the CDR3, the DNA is TGTGCCTGGAGTGTAAGGTGGGGCAGGGGGACTTACGAGCAGTACTTC. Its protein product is CAWSVRWGRGTYEQYF.

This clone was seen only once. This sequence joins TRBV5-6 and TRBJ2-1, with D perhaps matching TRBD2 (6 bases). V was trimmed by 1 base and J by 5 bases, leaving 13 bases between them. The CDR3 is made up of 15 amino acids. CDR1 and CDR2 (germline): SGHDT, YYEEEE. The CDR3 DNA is TGTGCCAGCAGCTTGTGGGACTGGCTGGACAATGAGCAGTTCTTC. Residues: CASSLWDWLDNEQFF.

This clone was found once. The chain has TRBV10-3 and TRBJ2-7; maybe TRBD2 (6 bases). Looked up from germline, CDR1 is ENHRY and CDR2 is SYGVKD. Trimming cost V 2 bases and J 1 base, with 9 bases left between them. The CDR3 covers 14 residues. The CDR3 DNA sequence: TGTGCCATCAGTGAGGCTAGCGAGTCCTACGAGCAGTACTTC. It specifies CAISEASESYEQYF.

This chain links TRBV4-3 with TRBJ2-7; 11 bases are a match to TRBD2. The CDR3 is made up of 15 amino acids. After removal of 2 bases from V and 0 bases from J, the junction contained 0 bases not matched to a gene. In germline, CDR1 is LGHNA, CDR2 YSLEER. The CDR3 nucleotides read TGCGCCAGCAGCCAACTAGCGGGAGGCTCCTACGAGCAGTACTTC. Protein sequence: CASSQLAGGSYEQYF.

CDR3 DNA: TGCGCCAGCAGCCAAGGCAGGGACTGGTCCTACGAGCAGTACTTC. It encodes CASSQGRDWSYEQYF. The V gene is TRBV4-3, the J gene TRBJ2-7, with D perhaps matching TRBD2 (6 bases). The CDR3 sequence is 15 residues long. Trimming removed 1 base at V and 1 base at J, with 11 bases between. Germline CDR1 and CDR2: LGHNA and YSLEER.